The rows below give T cell receptor beta chains drawn from one sample of a study of beta chain features in type 1 diabetes. The protocol was immunoSEQ multiplex PCR, while the TCRdb copy is restricted to in-frame clones and leaves out a portion. The table includes about 53,000 clones, about 60% detected once. Sequenced material: stem cell memory CD4+ T cells from blood. These receptors were obtained from a woman aged 30 to 39 with type 1 diabetes. The CDR3 runs from the conserved cysteine through the conserved F or W. D genes are given only for firm matches. Only part of the rows carry a size: once, few, many, or a class if the clone is expanded.

len,j_gene,v_gene,abundance,d_gene,CDR3aa,CDR3nt
16,TRBJ2-1,TRBV5-1,once,TRBD1,CASSVAGTVSYNEQFF,TGCGCCAGCAGCGTGGCCGGGACAGTTTCCTACAATGAGCAGTTCTTC
16,TRBJ1-3,TRBV7-9,few,NA,CASSFTGTLSGNTIYF,TGTGCCAGCAGCTTCACCGGGACTCTCTCTGGAAACACCATATATTTT
14,TRBJ1-2,TRBV18,NA,NA,CASSPPSTDYGYTF,TGTGCCAGCTCACCACCTTCGACAGATTATGGCTACACCTTC
14,TRBJ1-2,TRBV15,NA,TRBD1,CATSPSTGGYGYTF,TGTGCCACCAGCCCCTCGACAGGGGGCTATGGCTACACCTTC
15,TRBJ2-7,TRBV11-3,NA,TRBD1,CASSLPGQGTYEQYF,TGTGCCAGCAGCCTGCCGGGACAGGGAACCTACGAGCAGTACTTC
15,TRBJ2-5,TRBV7-9,few,NA,CASSSAARGYETQYF,TGTGCCAGCAGCTCCGCAGCTCGGGGGTACGAGACCCAGTACTTC
13,TRBJ2-5,TRBV5-4,few,NA,CASSLPSRETQYF,TGTGCCAGCAGCTTACCTAGCCGAGAGACCCAGTACTTC
14,TRBJ2-5,TRBV7-9,NA,NA,CASSLAAAVRTQYF,TGTGCCAGCAGCTTAGCTGCGGCAGTCCGGACCCAGTACTTC
15,TRBJ1-1,TRBV18,NA,TRBD1,CASSPSQGVDTEAFF,TGTGCCAGCTCACCCTCACAGGGGGTGGACACTGAAGCTTTCTTT
17,TRBJ2-1,TRBV28,NA,TRBD2,CASSSLAGGRDYNEQFF,TGTGCCAGCAGTTCCCTAGCGGGAGGGCGAGACTACAATGAGCAGTTCTTC
15,TRBJ2-1,TRBV5-1,NA,TRBD1,CASSFLNGQDNEQFF,TGCGCCAGCAGCTTCCTTAACGGACAGGACAATGAGCAGTTCTTC
15,TRBJ2-5,TRBV28,NA,NA,CASSLPAGQRETQYF,TGTGCCAGCAGTTTGCCCGCCGGACAGAGGGAGACCCAGTACTTC
15,TRBJ2-1,TRBV18,NA,NA,CASSPRERSYNEQFF,TGTGCCAGCTCACCGCGGGAAAGGTCGTACAATGAGCAGTTCTTC
14,TRBJ2-2,TRBV10-3,NA,NA,CAISESELTGELFF,TGTGCCATCAGTGAGTCGGAACTAACCGGGGAGCTGTTTTTT
15,TRBJ2-1,TRBV7-6,NA,TRBD2,CASSLLAGNNNEQFF,TGTGCCAGCAGCCTACTAGCGGGAAACAACAATGAGCAGTTCTTC
16,TRBJ2-3,TRBV28,NA,TRBD2,CASSPFGTRSTDTQYF,TGTGCCAGCAGTCCATTCGGGACTAGAAGCACAGATACGCAGTATTTT
17,TRBJ2-3,TRBV30,NA,NA,CAWSVGRVADFPDTQYF,TGTGCCTGGAGTGTTGGTAGAGTAGCGGACTTCCCCGATACGCAGTATTTT
13,TRBJ2-5,TRBV7-9,NA,TRBD1,CAMTLGQQETQYF,TGTGCCATGACTTTGGGACAGCAAGAGACCCAGTACTTC
12,TRBJ2-3,TRBV7-9,NA,NA,CASSRGTDTQYF,TGTGCCAGCAGTCGAGGGACAGATACGCAGTATTTT
12,TRBJ1-1,TRBV5-6,few,TRBD1,CASSFRQGPAFF,TGTGCCAGCAGCTTTAGACAGGGGCCGGCTTTCTTT
13,TRBJ2-4,TRBV9,NA,TRBD1,CASSVEGQGNQYF,TGTGCCAGCAGCGTAGAAGGACAGGGAAATCAGTACTTC
16,TRBJ2-1,TRBV5-1,NA,TRBD2,CASSLVVTSGSNEQFF,TGCGCCAGCAGCTTGGTGGTGACTAGCGGGAGTAATGAGCAGTTCTTC
15,TRBJ2-7,TRBV5-1,NA,TRBD1,CASSLLAGGAYEQYF,TGCGCCAGCAGCTTGTTGGCAGGGGGCGCCTACGAGCAGTACTTC
14,TRBJ2-7,TRBV19,few,TRBD2,CASSNGGLVYEQYF,TGTGCCAGTAGCAACGGAGGACTAGTCTACGAGCAGTACTTC
15,TRBJ2-7,TRBV7-9,few,TRBD1,CASSLGVGTEYEQYF,TGTGCCAGCAGCTTAGGGGTTGGGACAGAATACGAGCAGTACTTC
15,TRBJ2-7,TRBV5-1,NA,TRBD1,CASSLARGLAYEQYF,TGCGCCAGCAGCTTGGCCAGGGGGCTTGCCTACGAGCAGTACTTC
15,TRBJ2-1,TRBV28,few,TRBD2,CASKKRDRSYNEQFF,TGTGCCAGTAAAAAGCGGGACCGCTCCTACAATGAGCAGTTCTTC
15,TRBJ2-3,TRBV7-3,once,TRBD2,CASSDQRGGADTQYF,TGTGCCAGCAGCGACCAGCGGGGAGGGGCAGATACGCAGTATTTT
13,TRBJ2-7,TRBV29-1,NA,TRBD1,CSVVTGGTYEQYF,TGCAGCGTTGTGACAGGGGGAACCTACGAGCAGTACTTC
14,TRBJ1-1,TRBV10-3,few,NA,CAISGRGRNTEAFF,TGTGCCATCAGTGGTAGAGGGAGGAACACTGAAGCTTTCTTT
15,TRBJ1-2,TRBV28,NA,NA,CASRAQGASPDGYTF,TGTGCCAGCAGGGCCCAGGGCGCCAGCCCAGATGGCTACACCTTC
16,TRBJ2-1,TRBV27,few,TRBD2,CASSLKALREGNEQFF,TGTGCCAGCAGTTTAAAGGCTTTGCGGGAGGGTAATGAGCAGTTCTTC
13,TRBJ2-5,TRBV5-6,NA,TRBD1,CASSQQGSETQYF,TGTGCCAGCAGCCAACAGGGGTCTGAGACCCAGTACTTC
15,TRBJ2-6,TRBV19,NA,NA,CASTPPGVGANVLTF,TGTGCCAGTACCCCTCCGGGGGTCGGGGCCAACGTCCTGACTTTC
11,TRBJ1-2,TRBV29-1,NA,NA,CSADRDPWLSF,TGCAGCGCCGACCGGGATCCCTGGTTGTCCTTC
14,TRBJ1-3,TRBV18,once,TRBD1,CASSRTGTAENGYF,TGTGCCAGCTCAAGAACCGGGACAGCGGAAAACGGGTATTTT
14,TRBJ2-4,TRBV29-1,once,TRBD1,CSVGAQGAGNIQYF,TGCAGCGTTGGAGCACAGGGGGCGGGAAACATTCAGTACTTC
14,TRBJ2-3,TRBV9,NA,TRBD1,CASRTGDSTDTQYF,TGTGCCAGCAGAACAGGGGACAGCACAGATACGCAGTATTTT
13,TRBJ1-5,TRBV11-2,NA,NA,CASSLRGSEPQHF,TGTGCCAGCAGCTTAAGGGGATCGGAGCCCCAGCATTTT
14,TRBJ1-2,TRBV7-2,once,NA,CASSYRDDQGGYTF,TGTGCCAGCAGCTACCGTGACGACCAGGGAGGCTACACCTTC
13,TRBJ1-5,TRBV2,NA,NA,CASTAGISQPQHF,TGTGCCAGCACGGCAGGGATAAGTCAGCCCCAGCATTTT
12,TRBJ1-2,TRBV30,NA,NA,CAWSRSNYGYTF,TGTGCCTGGAGCAGGTCTAACTATGGCTACACCTTC
13,TRBJ1-2,TRBV10-1,NA,NA,CASSETGYYGYTF,TGCGCCAGCAGTGAAACGGGATACTATGGCTACACCTTC
16,TRBJ2-5,TRBV19,NA,NA,CASSIGQRSGQETQYF,TGTGCCAGTAGTATAGGTCAGCGCTCGGGTCAAGAGACCCAGTACTTC
12,TRBJ1-1,TRBV2,few,NA,CASRAGDTEAFF,TGTGCCAGCAGGGCAGGGGACACTGAAGCTTTCTTT
15,TRBJ2-7,TRBV5-1,once,NA,CASSLRSHVADEQYF,TGCGCCAGCAGCTTGCGGTCTCATGTAGCGGACGAGCAGTACTTC
14,TRBJ2-1,TRBV4-1,NA,NA,CASSRLQDSNEQFF,TGCGCCAGCAGCCGCCTGCAGGACTCCAATGAGCAGTTCTTC
15,TRBJ2-1,TRBV7-9,NA,NA,CASSLVSGAYNEQFF,TGTGCCAGCAGCTTAGTGTCGGGAGCCTACAATGAGCAGTTCTTC
12,TRBJ2-7,TRBV28,NA,NA,CASSSLRAKQYF,TGTGCCAGCAGTTCTCTGCGCGCGAAGCAGTACTTC
19,TRBJ1-4,TRBV4-1,few,NA,CASSQDPWGSPSTNEKLFF,TGCGCCAGCAGCCAAGATCCCTGGGGCAGCCCATCAACTAATGAAAAACTGTTTTTT
14,TRBJ1-2,TRBV18,NA,NA,CASSLITGINGYTF,TGTGCCAGCTCACTCATCACAGGGATTAATGGCTACACCTTC
13,TRBJ2-4,TRBV5-1,NA,TRBD1,CASSLGTGDIQYF,TGCGCCAGCAGCTTGGGGACAGGGGACATTCAGTACTTC